The next 27 T cell receptor beta chains were all read from a single sample in a study of persistence of HIV-infected CD4 T cells. The immunoSEQ assay was version 4, run in survey mode. Libraries were prepared by immunoSEQ multiplex PCR; TCRdb keeps only in-frame clonotypes and omits some of them. The sample gives some 39,000 clones, 82% of which show up once; around 1% is in the top ten. The antigens for these receptors are not known. An overlapping HIV-1 Gag peptide pool stimulated these cells at about 0.91 ug/peptide/mL. CD40L-negative CD69-negative CD45RO-high memory CD4+ T cells were sorted as populations depleted of antigen-responding cells. The source material was cultured CD4+ T cells from PBMCs, sampled from a patient who received antiretroviral therapy. These receptors were collected from an adult with HIV. The donor label of this sample is uncertain.

This chain connects TRBV19 to TRBJ2-7; D is uncertain. The CDR3 has 16 amino acids. Germline CDR1 LNHDA, CDR2 SQIVND (reference sequence). Trimming took 0 bases from V and 6 from J, leaving 18 bases between them. CDR3 protein: CASSIDHPRDRVEQYV. In nucleotides, the CDR3 is TGTGCCAGTAGTATAGATCATCCAAGGGATAGGGTCGAGCAGTACGTC.

The CDR3 region is CASSPLSSTNTGELFF. The CDR3 nucleotides read TGTGCCAGCAGCCCCCTGAGCAGCACGAACACCGGGGAGCTGTTTTTT. The chain uses TRBV11-3 and TRBJ2-2; unclear D gene. CDR3 size: 16 residues. Germline V gene data show CDR1 as SGHNT and CDR2 as YENEEA. V lost 5 bases to trimming and J lost 0 bases, with 13 bases between them.

V is TRBV21-1 and J is TRBJ1-3; TRBD1, the table's D call, was not compared with the DNA. TRBV21-1 is a known pseudogene. This CDR3 contains 17 residues. CDR3 in amino acids: CASSYPRDRSWSNTIYF. In DNA form, the CDR3 reads TGTGCCAGCAGCTACCCCCGGGACAGGTCCTGGAGTAACACCATATATTTT.

This sequence joins TRBV12-3 or TRBV12-4 and TRBJ1-1; D uncertain. Trimming took 7 bases from V and 5 from J, leaving 11 bases between them. The CDR3 is 12 amino acids. CDR3 DNA: TGTGCCAGCATTGGGGAAGAGACTGAAGCTTTCTTT. This sequence encodes CASIGEETEAFF.

This clone came up a few times. The CDR3 coding sequence is TGTGCCAGCAGCTTGGGGCAGGGGAAGACAGATACGCAGTATTTT. It yields the protein CASSLGQGKTDTQYF. The chain employs TRBV7-9 and TRBJ2-3; D is perhaps TRBD1 (6 bases). This CDR3 has 15 residues. Germline-derived CDR1 and CDR2 are SEHNR and FQNEAQ (reference sequence). V dropped 3 bases and J dropped 3 bases, with 13 bases sitting between them. Using reference TRBV7-9 and TRBJ2-3 for the parts outside the CDR3, the full variable domain is DTGVSQNPRHKITKRGQNVTFRCDPISEHNRLYWYRQTLGQGPEFLTYFQNEAQLEKSRLLSDRFSAERPKGSFSTLEIQRTEQGDSAMYLCASSLGQGKTDTQYFGPGTRLTVL.

Only a few counts were recorded for this clone. The chain is built from TRBV2 and TRBJ1-1; D gene unclear. CDR1 is SNHLY, CDR2 FYNNEI, per germline. The CDR3 runs 14 residues. The V end was cut by 3 bases, the J end by 5 bases, with 13 bases between. The CDR3 DNA follows: TGTGCCAGCAGTGAGCCTGGAGGGATTACTGAAGCTTTCTTT. Its translation: CASSEPGGITEAFF.

The chain uses TRBV7-3 and TRBJ2-2; 7 nucleotides agree with TRBD1. Trimming cost V 11 bases and J 4 bases; bases outside gene matches: 7. CDR1 SGHTA and CDR2 FQGTGA come from the germline V gene. This CDR3 region has 13 residues. The CDR3 DNA sequence: TGTGCCTCCCGGGACAGTTCCACCGGGGAGCTGTTTTTT. Translating it yields CASRDSSTGELFF.

The chain joins TRBV19 to TRBJ1-4; 8 bases align to TRBD1. V dropped 4 bases and J dropped 1; count of bases not matched to a gene: 2. Germline loops: CDR1 LNHDA, CDR2 SQIVND (reference sequence). The CDR3 extends over 15 amino acids. In nucleotides, the CDR3 is TGTGCCAGTAGTACCGGGACAGGAACTAATGAAAAACTGTTTTTT. It codes for CASSTGTGTNEKLFF.

The chain links TRBV20-1 to TRBJ1-4; possible D gene TRBD1, 5 bases. Deletions cut 3 bases from V and 7 bases from J, with 15 bases between. CDR3 length: 14 residues. Germline loops: CDR1 DFQATT, CDR2 SNEGSKA (reference sequence). The CDR3 protein is CSASYQGWSEKLFF. In DNA, the CDR3 is TGCAGTGCTAGTTATCAGGGATGGAGTGAAAAACTGTTTTTT.

The chain is built from TRBV5-1 and TRBJ1-2, with a weak D call TRBD1 (6 bases). Germline V gene data show CDR1 as SGHRS and CDR2 as YFSETQ. This CDR3 comprises 15 residues. V lost 0 bases and J lost 7, with 16 bases in between. The CDR3 DNA is TGCGCCAGCAGCTTGGACGGACAGCCCGAGCTTGGCTACACCTTC. Protein: CASSLDGQPELGYTF.

The rearrangement uses TRBV6-5 and TRBJ1-2, with 7 bases that match TRBD1. The CDR3 has 14 residues. The V segment lost 6 bases and the J segment 1 base; nucleotides outside the gene matches: 5. Looked up from germline, CDR1 is MNHEY and CDR2 is SVGAGI. CDR3 DNA: TGTGCCAGCAGATCGACAGGGAATAACTATGGCTACACCTTC. As protein: CASRSTGNNYGYTF.

This clone has only a few counts. J is TRBJ1-3 and V is TRBV30; D remains unclear. The V end was cut by 4 bases, the J end by 0 bases, with 7 bases between. Germline loops: CDR1 GTSNPN, CDR2 SVGIG (reference sequence). CDR3 length: 13 residues. DNA for the CDR3: TGTGCCTGGATCTTAGGCTCTGGAAACACCATATATTTT. Translated, it gives CAWILGSGNTIYF. Based on the CDR3 plus reference TRBV30 and TRBJ1-3, the full variable domain is SQTIHQWPATLVQPVGSPLSLECTVEGTSNPNLYWYRQAAGRGLQLLFYSVGIGQISSEVPQNLSASRPQDRQFILSSKKLLLSDSGFYLCAWILGSGNTIYFGEGSWLTVV.

This chain links TRBV5-1 with TRBJ1-1; D might be TRBD1 (5 bases). The CDR3 contains 14 residues. CDR1 and CDR2 from the germline V gene are SGHRS and YFSETQ. V dropped 0 bases and J dropped 5 bases, with 11 bases sitting between them. The CDR3: CASSLGGWQTEAFF. The DNA of the CDR3 is TGCGCCAGCAGCTTGGGGGGGTGGCAGACTGAAGCTTTCTTT.

V is TRBV9 and J is TRBJ2-1; 11 bases match TRBD2. Germline-derived CDR1 and CDR2 are SGDLS and YYNGEE. V dropped 1 base and J dropped 8; count of bases not matched to a gene: 5. The length of the CDR3 is 15 residues. The CDR3 loop reads CASSVISGGAYEQFF. In nucleotides, the CDR3 is TGTGCCAGCAGCGTAATTAGCGGGGGGGCTTATGAGCAGTTCTTC. The whole variable domain, remainder taken from reference TRBV9 and TRBJ2-1, is DSGVTQTPKHLITATGQRVTLRCSPRSGDLSVYWYQQSLDQGLQFLIQYYNGEERAKGNILERFSAQQFPDLHSELNLSSLELGDSALYFCASSVISGGAYEQFFGPGTRLTVL.

The V and J genes are TRBV29-1 and TRBJ2-1; 8 bases fit TRBD1. With V trimmed by 1 base and J by 10 bases, 3 bases remained unmatched. CDR3 size: 12 residues. Germline CDR1 SQVTM, CDR2 ANQGSEA. CDR3 nucleotides: TGCAGCGTTGAAGCGACAGGGGTCGAGCAGTTCTTC. It yields the protein CSVEATGVEQFF.

The genes are TRBV15 and TRBJ2-1, with TRBD2 matching 11 bases. CDR3 length: 16 residues. The V and J ends lost 6 bases and 5 bases, in that order; junction bases with no gene match: 9. Germline V gene lookup returns CDR1 LNHNV and CDR2 YYDKDF (reference sequence). The CDR3 loop reads CATSRLLAGGHNEQFF. The CDR3 bases are TGTGCCACCAGTAGACTCCTAGCGGGGGGTCACAATGAGCAGTTCTTC.

This clone was counted a few times. V gene TRBV10-2 combines with J gene TRBJ1-5; D is unclear. Per the germline V gene, CDR1 is WSHSY and CDR2 is SAAADI. V gave up 0 bases and J gave up 5 bases, with 11 bases separating them. The CDR3 is 15 residues long. CDR3 nucleotide sequence: TGCGCCAGCAGTGAGTCGGGCGGGAACGATCAGCCCCAGCATTTT. As protein: CASSESGGNDQPQHF.

The genes are TRBV27 and TRBJ2-1; D is unclear. The V and J ends lost 5 bases and 7 bases respectively, with 18 bases between them. Looked up from germline, CDR1 is MNHEY and CDR2 is SMNVEV (reference sequence). The CDR3 consists of 15 residues. This chain's CDR3 is CASSPPTPLRNEQFF. CDR3 bases: TGTGCCAGCAGTCCCCCAACTCCGCTAAGAAATGAGCAGTTCTTC.

This chain joins TRBV18 and TRBJ2-7, with D possibly being TRBD1 or TRBD2 (5 bases each). CDR3 size: 13 residues. Germline CDR1 is KGHSH and CDR2 is LQKENI. Trimming pared 6 bases from V and 2 bases from J, leaving 11 bases between. CDR3 in amino acids: CASSRDLTYEQYF. CDR3 coding DNA: TGTGCCAGCTCGAGGGACCTAACCTACGAGCAGTACTTC.

The chain recombines TRBV24-1 with TRBJ2-1; TRBD2 matches at 10 bases. The CDR3 sequence is 16 residues long. Germline values: CDR1 KGHDR, CDR2 SFDVKD. V gave up 4 bases and J gave up 7 bases; unmatched junction bases: 9. The CDR3 bases are TGTGCCACCAGTGACCGAGCGGGGGGGCTTTTGAATGAGCAGTTCTTC. Encoded protein: CATSDRAGGLLNEQFF.

CDR3 loop: CASSALEATQYF. The CDR3, as DNA: TGTGCCAGCAGCGCGTTAGAGGCCACGCAGTATTTT. This rearrangement joins TRBV7-9 to TRBJ2-3; no clear D. Trimming cost V 5 bases and J 9 bases, with 12 bases left between them. This CDR3 is built from 12 residues. The V gene's germline CDR1 is SEHNR and CDR2 FQNEAQ (reference sequence).

The chain joins TRBV18 to TRBJ1-2, with TRBD1 as a possible D gene (5 bases). Trimming removed 3 bases at V and 8 bases at J, with 16 bases between. Germline CDR1 is KGHSH and CDR2 is LQKENI. CDR3 size: 14 residues. The CDR3 sequence: CASSPTGAWSGYTF. Here the CDR3 DNA reads TGTGCCAGCTCACCCACAGGAGCATGGAGCGGCTACACCTTC.

The V and J genes are TRBV6-5 and TRBJ2-5; a weak D match, TRBD1 (5 bases). V was cut by 8 bases and J by 2 bases, with 12 bases left in between. The CDR3 contains 13 residues. CDR1 is MNHEY, CDR2 SVGAGI, per germline. The DNA for the CDR3 is TGTGCCAGCGAGAAGGCAGGGCAAGAGACCCAGTACTTC. Residues: CASEKAGQETQYF.

The chain links TRBV10-3 to TRBJ2-7; unclear D gene. Germline V gives CDR1 ENHRY, CDR2 SYGVKD. This CDR3 contains 14 residues. Trimming removed 3 bases at V and 6 bases at J, with 15 bases between. DNA for the CDR3: TGTGCCATCAGTGATACCTCGACTCGTTTCGAGCAGTACTTC. Its translation is CAISDTSTRFEQYF.

The V gene is TRBV3-1 (or the pseudogene TRBV3-2), the J gene TRBJ1-1; no firm D call. Looked up from germline, CDR1 is LGHDT and CDR2 is YNNKEL (reference sequence). This CDR3 has 17 residues. V shed 1 base and J shed 5 bases, with 20 bases lying between them. The DNA of the CDR3 is TGTGCCAGCAGCCAAGGAGAAGGAGGTTTATCGAGGACTGAAGCTTTCTTT. Its protein is CASSQGEGGLSRTEAFF.

This clone was counted only a few times. The genes are TRBV18 and TRBJ1-4, with D perhaps TRBD1 (6 bases). Germline V gene sequence: CDR1 KGHSH, CDR2 LQKENI. This CDR3 is built from 14 residues. Trimming took off 2 bases at V and 5 bases at J, with 9 bases between the two ends. CDR3 sequence: CASSPRTVNEKLFF. The CDR3 DNA sequence: TGTGCCAGCTCACCAAGGACAGTAAATGAAAAACTGTTTTTT.

J is TRBJ1-2 and V is TRBV5-1, with D hard to call. The germline V gene has CDR1 SGHRS and CDR2 YFSETQ. The V end was cut by 0 bases, the J end by 3 bases, with 6 bases between. The CDR3 is 13 residues long. The CDR3 DNA follows: TGCGCCAGCAGCTTGGGGCCCGACTATGGCTACACCTTC. It is translated as CASSLGPDYGYTF. The full variable domain, its missing parts supplied by reference TRBV5-1 and TRBJ1-2, is KAGVTQTPRYLIKTRGQQVTLSCSPISGHRSVSWYQQTPGQGLQFLFEYFSETQRNKGNFPGRFSGRQFSNSRSEMNVSTLELGDSALYLCASSLGPDYGYTFGSGTRLTVV.